This T cell receptor (beta chain) emerged from a study of T-cell reconstitution after alpha-beta-depleted transplantation in children. Molecular barcoding with unique molecular identifiers was used for the TCRbeta library. TCRdb used MiXCR to reprocess the PCR reads, holding one entry per CDR3 protein. The repertoire includes about 310,000 distinct CDR3 sequences, around 25% of them detected once, and roughly 9.7% sits in the top ten. Whole-study findings and limits: T cells produced anew were the main source of T-cell counts and diversity one year after transplant.

Per germline, CDR1 SGHRS and CDR2 YFSETQ. V shed 1 base and J shed 4 bases, with 12 bases lying between them. The CDR3 runs 15 residues. This clonotype was recorded at least ten times. The target antigen is unknown. The chain is built from TRBV5-1 and TRBJ2-1; D may be TRBD1 (5 bases). The TCR originated in a male patient aged 5 to 17 who had a stem cell transplant for acute lymphoblastic leukemia, so the T cells may come from the graft donor. Specimen: PBMCs, mostly from graft donor cells, collected 180 days after TCRalphabeta/CD19-depleted stem cell transplant. The CDR3 here is CASSLPSGKYNEQFF. CDR3 nucleotides: TGCGCCAGCAGCTTGCCCTCAGGGAAGTACAATGAGCAGTTCTTC.